A selection of T cell receptor beta chains follows, all from one sample in a study of blood T cells in healthy people across ages. Via MiXCR, TCRdb re-called the 5' RACE reads, giving one row per CDR3 protein. The table includes approximately 800,000 distinct CDR3 sequences, under 40% detected once. The sample was blood. Source of these receptors: a man in his late teens or twenties in good health. Both conserved end residues are part of each CDR3. Each record gives: clone size, V gene, D gene, J gene, CDR3 DNA, CDR3 protein. The D gene is left open where the match is weak. Where a row states a size, it is once, few, many or the class of an expanded clone; other rows omit it.

>.|TRBV20-1|.|TRBJ2-1
TGCAGTGCTAGACAGTCCGGCAATGAGCAGTTCTTC
CSARQSGNEQFF
>.|TRBV5-1|.|TRBJ2-7
TGCGCCAGCAGTGTGGACATTTCCTACGAGCAGTACTTC
CASSVDISYEQYF
>.|TRBV5-5|.|TRBJ2-2
TGTGCCAGCAGCTTGAACCCGCAGGGCGGGGAGCTGTTTTTT
CASSLNPQGGELFF
>few|TRBV28|.|TRBJ1-5
TGTGCCAGCGTACCAGGGGATAATCAGCCCCAGCATTTT
CASVPGDNQPQHF
>.|TRBV5-5|.|TRBJ2-7
TGTGCCAGCAGCAATGGACGGTCGAGCTCCTACGAGCAGTACTTC
CASSNGRSSSYEQYF
>few|TRBV12-3/TRBV12-4|TRBD1|TRBJ1-2
TGTGCCAGCAGTGCCCCCGGGACAGGGAACTATGGCTACACCTTC
CASSAPGTGNYGYTF
>few|TRBV9|.|TRBJ2-7
TGTGCCAGCAGCGTAGGCGGTAGCCTGCCGTACGAGCAGTACTTC
CASSVGGSLPYEQYF
>few|TRBV12-3/TRBV12-4|TRBD1|TRBJ1-6
TGTGCCAGCAGTATCAGGGGGACCTATAATTCACCCCTCCACTTT
CASSIRGTYNSPLHF
>few|TRBV4-2|.|TRBJ2-5
TGTGCCAGCAGCCAAGATGGGACCCAGTACTTC
CASSQDGTQYF
>many|TRBV27|.|TRBJ2-3
TGTGCCAGCAGTTTAAGAGGGCCAGATACGCAGTATTTT
CASSLRGPDTQYF
>.|TRBV29-1|TRBD1|TRBJ2-5
TGCAGCGTCACCGGGACAGGGATCCAAGAGACCCAGTACTTC
CSVTGTGIQETQYF
>.|TRBV4-1|.|TRBJ2-5
TGCGCCAACAGCCAAGAGCGGACAGGAGGGAATGAGCAGTACTTC
CANSQERTGGNEQYF
>.|TRBV28|.|TRBJ2-2
TGTGCCAGCAGTATGACGGGCCATGGGCCCGGGGAGCTGTTTTTT
CASSMTGHGPGELFF
>.|TRBV6-6|.|TRBJ1-5
TGTGCTAGCAGCCCACCCCGGATAATTAGCAATCAGCCCCAGCATTTT
CASSPPRIISNQPQHF
>.|TRBV6-1|.|TRBJ2-7
TGTGCCACTTCCGATGTCTCCTACGAGCAGTACTTC
CATSDVSYEQYF
>.|TRBV7-2|TRBD2|TRBJ2-7
TGTGCCAGCAGCTTGAAAAATCCCGAGCGGGGGGGTGAGCAGTACTTC
CASSLKNPERGGEQYF
>.|TRBV4-3|TRBD1|TRBJ1-6
TGCGCCAGCAGCCAAGTTGCAGGGGGAAATTCACCCCTCCACTTT
CASSQVAGGNSPLHF
>many|TRBV5-1|.|TRBJ2-7
TGCGCCAGCAGCTCCGGACAGTACGAGCAGTACTTC
CASSSGQYEQYF
>many|TRBV5-1|.|TRBJ1-1
TGCGCCAGCAGCCCCGGATTGAACACTGAAGCTTTCTTT
CASSPGLNTEAFF
>few|TRBV5-1|.|TRBJ2-2
TGCGCCAGCAGCCCGTTGGCGATAGAGAACACCGGGGAGCTGTTTTTT
CASSPLAIENTGELFF
>.|TRBV4-3|TRBD1|TRBJ1-2
TGCGCCAGCAGCCAAGAATCAGGGGGCGTTTTCTATGGCTACACCTTC
CASSQESGGVFYGYTF
>few|TRBV20-1|.|TRBJ2-3
TGCAGTGCTAGGCGCCCAGGGAGGACCCGCACAGATACGCAGTATTTT
CSARRPGRTRTDTQYF